This T cell receptor beta chain was identified in a study of T cells in Graves' hyperthyroidism and ophthalmopathy. This CDR3 has 15 amino acids. Germline CDR1 SGHTA, CDR2 FQGNSA. V was cut by 5 bases and J by 3 bases, with 17 bases left in between. Amplification targeted TCR beta CDR3 regions from RNA transcripts. With the HTBI primer set, the TCR CDR3 went through a first round of RT-PCR. TCRdb re-derived calls from the multiplex PCR reads in MiXCR, one entry per CDR3 protein. The profile shows over 650,000 distinct CDR3 sequences, 45% of them singletons. The sample was peripheral blood or thyroid tissue (not recorded which). The chain uses TRBV7-2 and TRBJ2-7, with D perhaps matching TRBD2 (6 bases). The TCR originated in an adult man with Graves' disease, either hyperthyroidism or ophthalmopathy (not recorded which). The CDR3 nucleotides are TGTGCCAGCAGCCAAGACGCATTGGGGGGCTACGAGCAGTACTTC. It specifies CASSQDALGGYEQYF.